A single sample gave rise to the 26 T cell receptor beta chains below, sequenced in a study of a mutant IDH1 vaccine in newly diagnosed glioma. TCRdb keeps only in-frame clones here, not all; method: immunoSEQ multiplex PCR. The sample yields 80,000 to 100,000 clones, roughly 82% seen once. Time point meaning: baseline, week 1 (first vaccination visit). Treatment described: pre-vaccination baseline after standard-of-care therapy. The specimen comprised PBMCs, sampled from a glioma patient treated with radiotherapy, temozolomide or both. The receptor set was obtained from a man in his forties with glioma. Some clones in this sample may be carry-over from other donors' samples.

The gene calls are TRBV29-1 and TRBJ2-7; D is unresolved. CDR3 length: 12 residues. The germline gives CDR1 SQVTM, CDR2 ANQGSEA. The V end lost 1 base, the J end lost 3 bases, and 7 bases lay between the germline ends. This CDR3 reads CSVEGRNYEQYF. Here the CDR3 DNA reads TGCAGCGTTGAAGGCAGGAACTACGAGCAGTACTTC.

The chain has TRBV6-5 and TRBJ1-5, with TRBD1 matching over 8 bases. The CDR3 contains 15 residues. Unmatched junction bases numbered 11, after V lost 6 bases and J lost 7 bases. Germline loops: CDR1 MNHEY, CDR2 SVGAGI. The CDR3 sequence is CASRSTGAGWQPQHF. The CDR3 nucleotides read TGTGCCAGCAGATCGACAGGGGCTGGGTGGCAGCCCCAGCATTTT.

The CDR3 DNA reads TGCGCCAGCAGCCTCGGGACCCTTACCCAGAACACTGAAGCTTTCTTT. Protein product: CASSLGTLTQNTEAFF. The rearrangement joins TRBV5-1 to TRBJ1-1; perhaps TRBD1 as D (5 bases). Trimming pared 4 bases from V and 1 base from J, leaving 17 bases between. CDR1 SGHRS and CDR2 YFSETQ come from the germline V gene. The CDR3 is made up of 16 amino acids.

The J gene is TRBJ1-2, the V gene TRBV30; possibly TRBD1 for D (5 bases). The V end lost 3 bases, the J end lost 7 bases, and 12 bases lay between the germline ends. The length of the CDR3 is 12 residues. CDR1 is GTSNPN, CDR2 SVGIG, per germline (reference sequence). Written as DNA, the CDR3 is TGTGCCTGGAGACAGGCCCTCGCTGGCTACACCTTC. It specifies CAWRQALAGYTF.

The count of this clone is one. The V and J genes are TRBV13 and TRBJ2-7; D may match TRBD1 or TRBD2 (6 bases each). Germline V CDR1 and CDR2: PRHDT, FYEKMQ (reference sequence). This CDR3 comprises 14 residues. V lost 2 bases and J lost 5, with 13 bases in between. Here the CDR3 reads CASSLNREADEQYF. The DNA of the CDR3 is TGTGCCAGCAGCTTAAACAGGGAGGCCGACGAGCAGTACTTC.

The CDR3 is CASSARGAGEKLFF. In DNA, the CDR3 is TGTGCCAGCAGCGCGCGAGGGGCGGGTGAAAAACTGTTTTTT. The chain combines TRBV7-9 with TRBJ1-4; perhaps TRBD1 as D (5 bases). CDR1 and CDR2 (germline): SEHNR, FQNEAQ (reference sequence). The CDR3 is 14 amino acids. V gave up 5 bases and J gave up 7 bases, with 14 bases separating them.

In its sample, this clone was seen once. V usage is TRBV5-1 and J usage is TRBJ2-7; D might be TRBD1 or TRBD2, each matching 5 bases. Trimming pared 2 bases from V and 3 bases from J, leaving 15 bases between. Germline CDR1 and CDR2: SGHRS and YFSETQ. This CDR3 contains 15 residues. In nucleotides, the CDR3 is TGCGCCAGCAGCTTCGGTCGGGGCAGGATCTACGAGCAGTACTTC. It translates to CASSFGRGRIYEQYF. Full variable domain (rest looked up from reference TRBV5-1 and TRBJ2-7): KAGVTQTPRYLIKTRGQQVTLSCSPISGHRSVSWYQQTPGQGLQFLFEYFSETQRNKGNFPGRFSGRQFSNSRSEMNVSTLELGDSALYLCASSFGRGRIYEQYFGPGTRLTVT.

This chain uses TRBV19 with TRBJ2-3; 9 nucleotides line up with TRBD1. Trimming took 6 bases from V and 8 from J; bases not matched to a gene: 12. CDR1 is LNHDA and CDR2 is SQIVND in the germline V gene (reference sequence). This CDR3 has 15 amino acids. CDR3 loop: CASSRPGQGSSTQYF. CDR3 coding DNA: TGTGCCAGTAGCCGCCCGGGACAGGGATCGAGTACGCAGTATTTT.

The genes are TRBV9 and TRBJ2-3; no firm D call. The CDR3 has 15 amino acids. CDR1 is SGDLS and CDR2 is YYNGEE in the germline V gene. V lost 4 bases, J lost 0 bases, and 12 bases lay in between. CDR3 residues: CASSRWGGSTDTQYF. The CDR3 DNA sequence: TGTGCCAGCAGCCGCTGGGGTGGGAGCACAGATACGCAGTATTTT.

On this clone: The same CDR3 can be traced to other DNA sequences in this sample. The chain carries TRBV18 and TRBJ1-2; D remains unclear. CDR1 is KGHSH, CDR2 LQKENI, per germline. Trimming stripped 2 bases from V and 0 bases from J, with 10 bases between. The CDR3 sequence is 15 residues long. This CDR3 reads CASSPSGDTNYGYTF. The DNA of the CDR3 is TGTGCCAGCTCACCATCGGGAGACACTAACTATGGCTACACCTTC.

The rearrangement joins TRBV18 to TRBJ1-1; possible D gene TRBD1, 6 bases. The CDR3 covers 16 residues. Germline V lookup: CDR1 KGHSH, CDR2 LQKENI. With 5 bases removed from V and 6 bases from J, the gap between germline ends came to 22 bases. CDR3 protein: CASSLGTGQGRPEAFF. CDR3 DNA sequence: TGTGCCAGCTCATTAGGGACGGGGCAGGGGAGGCCTGAAGCTTTCTTT.

The chain links TRBV10-1 to TRBJ2-2; D possibly matches TRBD1 or TRBD2 (6 bases each). Germline-derived CDR1 and CDR2 are WNHNN and SYGVQD (reference sequence). There are 14 residues in the CDR3. V was trimmed by 5 bases and J by 6 bases, leaving 13 bases between them. CDR3 sequence reads: CASSSGGRAGELFF. The CDR3 DNA follows: TGCGCCAGCAGTTCCGGGGGCAGGGCCGGGGAGCTGTTTTTT.

The CDR3 DNA reads TGCGCCAGCAGCTTGGAAGGCAGCCCAGGAAGGGAGCAGTACTTC. This gives the protein CASSLEGSPGREQYF. The chain couples TRBV5-1 to TRBJ2-7; unclear D gene. Trimming took 0 bases from V and 7 from J, leaving 17 bases between them. Germline CDR1 reads SGHRS; CDR2 reads YFSETQ. The CDR3 is 15 residues long.

The chain employs TRBV7-8 and TRBJ1-4, with D unresolved. This CDR3 region has 14 residues. CDR1 is SGHVS, CDR2 FQNEAQ, per germline. V was pared by 5 bases and J by 4 bases, with 11 bases between. Written as DNA, the CDR3 is TGTGCCAGCAGCCCGGGATTCTTTAATGAAAAACTGTTTTTT. This codes for CASSPGFFNEKLFF. Full variable domain (rest looked up from reference TRBV7-8 and TRBJ1-4): GAGVSQSPRYKVAKRGQDVALRCDPISGHVSLFWYQQALGQGPEFLTYFQNEAQLDKSGLPSDRFFAERPEGSVSTLKIQRTQQEDSAVYLCASSPGFFNEKLFFGSGTQLSVL.

The J gene is TRBJ1-5, the V gene TRBV2; no clear D. V shed 5 bases and J shed 0 bases, with 8 bases lying between them. The CDR3 extends over 14 amino acids. Germline lookup yields CDR1 SNHLY and CDR2 FYNNEI. The CDR3 region has the DNA TGTGCCAGCAGTTCGGACTATAGCAATCAGCCCCAGCATTTT. Protein sequence: CASSSDYSNQPQHF.

The chain combines TRBV4-2 with TRBJ2-7, with D possibly being TRBD1 or TRBD2 (6 bases each). V was cut by 3 bases and J by 1 base, with 22 bases left in between. The CDR3 is 18 amino acids. In germline, CDR1 is LGHNA, CDR2 YNFKEQ. As DNA, the CDR3 is TGTGCCAGCAGCCACCCTCCCGGGGGCCGCGGGCAATCCTACGAGCAGTACTTC. Translated: CASSHPPGGRGQSYEQYF.

This CDR3 is CAWSVGGAGGETQYF. The CDR3 DNA reads as TGTGCCTGGAGTGTAGGTGGGGCTGGAGGAGAGACCCAGTACTTC. The chain is built from TRBV30 and TRBJ2-5; perhaps D is TRBD1 or TRBD2 (5 bases each). Germline CDR1 and CDR2: GTSNPN and SVGIG (reference sequence). V was pared by 0 bases and J by 4 bases, with 15 bases between. This CDR3 is built from 15 residues.

This clone appeared a single time. The chain carries TRBV6-6 and TRBJ1-2; 9 nucleotides agree with TRBD1. Looked up from germline, CDR1 is MNHNY and CDR2 is SVGAGI (reference sequence). This CDR3 contains 13 residues. After removal of 4 bases from V and 7 bases from J, the junction contained 4 bases not matched to a gene. CDR3 bases: TGTGCCAGCAGTTTCGGGACAGGGTTTGGCTACACCTTC. This codes for CASSFGTGFGYTF.

This sequence joins TRBV5-5 and TRBJ1-4, with 8 nucleotides matching TRBD1. The CDR3 spans 15 residues. Trimming cost V 5 bases and J 5 bases; bases outside gene matches: 8. Germline V gene sequence: CDR1 SGHKS, CDR2 YYEKEE (reference sequence). DNA of the CDR3: TGTGCCAGCAGGGCCGACAGGGGCCCAAATGAAAAACTGTTTTTT. This gives the protein CASRADRGPNEKLFF.

The chain is built from TRBV19 and TRBJ1-4; 7 nucleotides agree with TRBD1. CDR1 LNHDA and CDR2 SQIVND come from the germline V gene (reference sequence). This CDR3 is built from 14 residues. The V segment lost 5 bases and the J segment 4 bases; nucleotides outside the gene matches: 4. CDR3 region: CASSARQGNEKLFF. In DNA, the CDR3 is TGTGCCAGTAGTGCTCGACAGGGTAATGAAAAACTGTTTTTT.

The J gene is TRBJ2-6, the V gene TRBV4-1, with a weak D call TRBD2 (6 bases). With 4 bases removed from V and 0 bases from J, the gap between germline ends came to 19 bases. Germline V gene sequence: CDR1 MGHRA, CDR2 YSYEKL. The CDR3 loop spans 19 amino acids. CDR3 DNA: TGCGCCAGCAGCCCAGCGGGCGGAGGGGCCATCTCTGGGGCCAACGTCCTGACTTTC. Its protein product is CASSPAGGGAISGANVLTF.

The chain carries TRBV15 and TRBJ1-1; D not certain. Germline V gives CDR1 LNHNV, CDR2 YYDKDF (reference sequence). The CDR3 extends over 13 amino acids. V lost 5 bases to trimming and J lost 0 bases, with 7 bases between them. For the CDR3, the DNA is TGTGCCACCAGCTTGGTCGTGAACACTGAAGCTTTCTTT. As protein: CATSLVVNTEAFF.

This sequence joins TRBV18 and TRBJ2-7; 8 bases are shared with TRBD1. The CDR3 consists of 15 residues. V was clipped by 6 bases and J by 4 bases; unmatched bases: 11. Looked up from germline, CDR1 is KGHSH and CDR2 is LQKENI. CDR3 nucleotide sequence: TGTGCCAGCTCTCAACAAGGCAGGGGGCAGTACGAGCAGTACTTC. Translated, it gives CASSQQGRGQYEQYF. Full variable domain (rest looked up from reference TRBV18 and TRBJ2-7): NAGVMQNPRHLVRRRGQEARLRCSPMKGHSHVYWYRQLPEEGLKFMVYLQKENIIDESGMPKERFSAEFPKEGPSILRIQQVVRGDSAAYFCASSQQGRGQYEQYFGPGTRLTVT.

This clone was recorded a few times. The rearrangement links TRBV2 to TRBJ1-1; possibly TRBD1 for D (6 bases). Between the trimmed V and J ends, which lost 3 bases and 7 bases, there was a span of 6 bases. The germline V gene has CDR1 SNHLY and CDR2 FYNNEI. The length of the CDR3 is 11 residues. The CDR3 sequence is CASSDRGEAFF. CDR3 nucleotide sequence: TGTGCCAGCAGTGACAGGGGTGAAGCTTTCTTT.

The chain uses TRBV15 and TRBJ1-5; 12 nucleotides align to TRBD1. J lost 2 bases, V lost 5 bases, and 10 bases had no gene match. This CDR3 contains 18 residues. Germline CDR1 LNHNV, CDR2 YYDKDF (reference sequence). In nucleotides, the CDR3 is TGTGCCACCAGCGGACCGGGACAGGGGGCTGGAGGCAATCAGCCCCAGCATTTT. Translating it yields CATSGPGQGAGGNQPQHF.

As for this clone: The junction and the germline gene differ at one end; a read error may be behind it. This chain uses TRBV6-1 with TRBJ1-2, with D possibly being TRBD1 (5 bases). This CDR3 spans 14 amino acids. Germline V gene lookup returns CDR1 MNHNS and CDR2 SASEGT. CDR3 DNA: TGTGCCAGCAGTGAATTAGGGACCGGTGAGGCGCGGCTCTTC. It translates to CASSELGTGEARLF.